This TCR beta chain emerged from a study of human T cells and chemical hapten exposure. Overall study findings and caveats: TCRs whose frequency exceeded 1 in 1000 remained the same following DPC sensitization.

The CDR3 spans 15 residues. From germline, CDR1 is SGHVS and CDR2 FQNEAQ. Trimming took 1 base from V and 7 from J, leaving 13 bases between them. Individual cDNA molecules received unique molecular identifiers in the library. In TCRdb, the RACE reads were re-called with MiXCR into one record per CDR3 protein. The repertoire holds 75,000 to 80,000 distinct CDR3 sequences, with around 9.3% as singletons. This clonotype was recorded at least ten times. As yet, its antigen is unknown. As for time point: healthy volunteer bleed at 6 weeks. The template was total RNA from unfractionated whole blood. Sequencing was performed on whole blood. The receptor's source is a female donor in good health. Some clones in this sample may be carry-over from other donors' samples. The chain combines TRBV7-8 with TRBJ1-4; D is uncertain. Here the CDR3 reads CASSLGSSLGEKLFF. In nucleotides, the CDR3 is TGTGCCAGCAGCTTAGGCTCCTCGTTGGGTGAAAAACTGTTTTTT.